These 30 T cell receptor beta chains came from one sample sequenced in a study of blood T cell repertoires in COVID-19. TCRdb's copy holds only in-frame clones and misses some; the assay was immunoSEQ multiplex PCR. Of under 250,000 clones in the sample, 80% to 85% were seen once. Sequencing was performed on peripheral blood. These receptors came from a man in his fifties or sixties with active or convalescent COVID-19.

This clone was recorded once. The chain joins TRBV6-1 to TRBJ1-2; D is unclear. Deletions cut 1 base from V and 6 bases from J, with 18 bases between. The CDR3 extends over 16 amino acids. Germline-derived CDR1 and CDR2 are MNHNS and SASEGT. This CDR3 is CASSEVVGLGGNGYTF. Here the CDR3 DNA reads TGTGCCAGCAGTGAAGTAGTTGGGTTGGGCGGGAATGGCTACACCTTC.

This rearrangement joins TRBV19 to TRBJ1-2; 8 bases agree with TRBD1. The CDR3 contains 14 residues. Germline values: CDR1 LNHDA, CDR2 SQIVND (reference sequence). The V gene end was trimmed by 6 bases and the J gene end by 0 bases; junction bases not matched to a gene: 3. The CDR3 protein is CASRRTGPNYGYTF. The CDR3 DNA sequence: TGTGCCAGTAGGAGGACAGGGCCTAACTATGGCTACACCTTC.

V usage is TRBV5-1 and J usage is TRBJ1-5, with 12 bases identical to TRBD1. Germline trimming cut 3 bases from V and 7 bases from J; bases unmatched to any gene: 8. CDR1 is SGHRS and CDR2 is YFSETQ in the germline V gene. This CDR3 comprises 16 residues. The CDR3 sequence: CASSSGTGGANQPQHF. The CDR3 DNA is TGCGCCAGCAGCTCCGGGACAGGGGGCGCCAACCAGCCCCAGCATTTT.

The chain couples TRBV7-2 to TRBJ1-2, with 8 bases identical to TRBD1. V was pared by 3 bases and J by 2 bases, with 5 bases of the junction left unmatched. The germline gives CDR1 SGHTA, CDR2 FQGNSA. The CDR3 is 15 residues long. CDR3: CASSFDRGLNYGYTF. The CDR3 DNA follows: TGTGCCAGCAGCTTTGACAGGGGCCTAAACTATGGCTACACCTTC.

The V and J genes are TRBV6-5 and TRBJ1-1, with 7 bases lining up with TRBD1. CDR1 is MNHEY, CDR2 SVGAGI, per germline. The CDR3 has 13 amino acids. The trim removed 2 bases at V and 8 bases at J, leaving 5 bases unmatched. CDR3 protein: CASSYPGTDEAFF. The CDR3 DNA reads TGTGCCAGCAGTTACCCAGGGACAGACGAAGCTTTCTTT.

CDR3 amino acids: CASRLTGNYYGYTF. CDR3 DNA sequence: TGTGCAAGTCGCTTAACGGGGAACTACTATGGCTACACCTTC. The chain joins TRBV12-2 to TRBJ1-2. TRBV12-2 is tagged as a pseudogene. The CDR3 length is 14 residues.

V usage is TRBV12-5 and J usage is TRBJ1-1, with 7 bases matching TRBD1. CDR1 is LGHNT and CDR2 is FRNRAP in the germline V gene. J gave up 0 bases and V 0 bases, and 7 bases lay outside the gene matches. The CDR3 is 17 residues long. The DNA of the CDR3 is TGTGCTAGTGGTTTGGTACAGGGGTTCCCGATGAACACTGAAGCTTTCTTT. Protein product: CASGLVQGFPMNTEAFF.

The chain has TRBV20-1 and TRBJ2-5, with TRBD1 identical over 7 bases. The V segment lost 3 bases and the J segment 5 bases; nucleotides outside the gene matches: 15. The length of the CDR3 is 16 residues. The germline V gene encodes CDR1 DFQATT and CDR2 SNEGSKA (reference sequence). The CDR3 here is CSASPPEGARWETQYF. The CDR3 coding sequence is TGCAGTGCTAGTCCCCCCGAGGGGGCAAGGTGGGAGACCCAGTACTTC.

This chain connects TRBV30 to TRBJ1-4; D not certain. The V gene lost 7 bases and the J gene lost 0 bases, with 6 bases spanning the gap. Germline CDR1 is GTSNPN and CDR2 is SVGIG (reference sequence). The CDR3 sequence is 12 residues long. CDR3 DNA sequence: TGTGCCTTTACTGCAACTAATGAAAAACTGTTTTTT. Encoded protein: CAFTATNEKLFF.

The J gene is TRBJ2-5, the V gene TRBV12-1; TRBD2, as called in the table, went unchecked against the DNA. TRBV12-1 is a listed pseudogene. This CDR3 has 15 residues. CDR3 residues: CASSYKRGGRETQYF. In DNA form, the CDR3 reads TGTGCCAGCAGCTACAAGCGGGGGGGCCGTGAGACCCAGTACTTC.

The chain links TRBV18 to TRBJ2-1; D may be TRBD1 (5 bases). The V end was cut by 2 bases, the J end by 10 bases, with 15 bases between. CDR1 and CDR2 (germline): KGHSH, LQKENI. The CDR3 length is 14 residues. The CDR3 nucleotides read TGTGCCAGCTCACCATTCGGCCAAGCAGGGGAGCAGTTCTTC. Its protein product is CASSPFGQAGEQFF. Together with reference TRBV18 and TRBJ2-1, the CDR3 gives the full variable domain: NAGVMQNPRHLVRRRGQEARLRCSPMKGHSHVYWYRQLPEEGLKFMVYLQKENIIDESGMPKERFSAEFPKEGPSILRIQQVVRGDSAAYFCASSPFGQAGEQFFGPGTRLTVL.

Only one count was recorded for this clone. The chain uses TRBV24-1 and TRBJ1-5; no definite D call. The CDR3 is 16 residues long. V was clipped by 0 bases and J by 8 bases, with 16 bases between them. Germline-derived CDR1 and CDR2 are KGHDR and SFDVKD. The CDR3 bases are TGTGCCACCAGTGATTTGCCCTCCACTCGATTGAAGCCCCAGCATTTT. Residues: CATSDLPSTRLKPQHF.

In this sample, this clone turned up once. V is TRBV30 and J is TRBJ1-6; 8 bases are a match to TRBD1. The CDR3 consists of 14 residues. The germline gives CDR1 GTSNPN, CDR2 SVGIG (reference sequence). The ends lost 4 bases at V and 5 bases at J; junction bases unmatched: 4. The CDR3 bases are TGTGCCTGGACGACAGGGGTCGATAATTCACCCCTCCACTTT. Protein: CAWTTGVDNSPLHF. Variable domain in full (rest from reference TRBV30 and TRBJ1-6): SQTIHQWPATLVQPVGSPLSLECTVEGTSNPNLYWYRQAAGRGLQLLFYSVGIGQISSEVPQNLSASRPQDRQFILSSKKLLLSDSGFYLCAWTTGVDNSPLHFGNGTRLTVT.

DNA of the CDR3: TGTGCCAGCAGCCAGCCTTCGGGGGGCAGGGTAAGTATCAGCAATGAGCAGTTCTTC. It translates to CASSQPSGGRVSISNEQFF. The chain combines TRBV4-2 with TRBJ2-1; TRBD2 is a possible D gene (7 bases). Trimming cost V 3 bases and J 6 bases, with 27 bases left between them. The CDR3 is 19 amino acids. Germline loops: CDR1 LGHNA, CDR2 YNFKEQ.

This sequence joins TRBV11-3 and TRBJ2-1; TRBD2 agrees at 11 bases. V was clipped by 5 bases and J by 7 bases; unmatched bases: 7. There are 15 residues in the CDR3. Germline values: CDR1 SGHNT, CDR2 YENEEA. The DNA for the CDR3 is TGTGCCAGCAGCATCAGACTAGCGGGGAAGAATGAGCAGTTCTTC. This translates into CASSIRLAGKNEQFF.

The CDR3 loop is CASSLSGNLNSPLHF. The CDR3 coding sequence is TGTGCCAGCAGCTTATCAGGGAACCTTAATTCACCCCTCCACTTT. The chain employs TRBV7-3 and TRBJ1-6; TRBD1 might be the D (5 bases). This CDR3 comprises 15 residues. Looked up from germline, CDR1 is SGHTA and CDR2 is FQGTGA. The V and J ends lost 2 bases and 6 bases respectively, with 11 bases between them.

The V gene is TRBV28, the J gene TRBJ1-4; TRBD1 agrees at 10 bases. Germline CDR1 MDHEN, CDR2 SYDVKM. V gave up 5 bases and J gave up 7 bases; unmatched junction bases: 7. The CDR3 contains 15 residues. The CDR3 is CASSLPTGGGEKLFF. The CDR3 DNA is TGTGCCAGCAGTCTTCCGACAGGGGGCGGTGAAAAACTGTTTTTT.

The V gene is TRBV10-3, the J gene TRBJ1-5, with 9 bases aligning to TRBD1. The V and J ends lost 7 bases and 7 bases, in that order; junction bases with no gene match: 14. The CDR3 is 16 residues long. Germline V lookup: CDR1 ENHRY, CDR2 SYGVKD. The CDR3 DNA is TGTGCCATCATCGACCCGGGACAGGGTAAAGGACAGCCCCAGCATTTT. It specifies CAIIDPGQGKGQPQHF.

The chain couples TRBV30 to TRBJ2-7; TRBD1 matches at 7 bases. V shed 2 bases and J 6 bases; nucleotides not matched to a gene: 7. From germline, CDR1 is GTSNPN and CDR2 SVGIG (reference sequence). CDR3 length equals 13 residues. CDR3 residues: CAWSPDRVTEQYF. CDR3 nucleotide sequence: TGTGCCTGGAGTCCCGACAGGGTAACCGAGCAGTACTTC.

CDR3 DNA: TGTGCCAGCAGCCCCGGGGAGCTCTACGAGCAGTACTTC. Its protein is CASSPGELYEQYF. The V gene is TRBV7-2, the J gene TRBJ2-7; a possible D gene is TRBD2 (5 bases). Germline V gives CDR1 SGHTA, CDR2 FQGNSA. V was cut by 5 bases and J by 3 bases, with 11 bases left in between. CDR3 length: 13 amino acids.

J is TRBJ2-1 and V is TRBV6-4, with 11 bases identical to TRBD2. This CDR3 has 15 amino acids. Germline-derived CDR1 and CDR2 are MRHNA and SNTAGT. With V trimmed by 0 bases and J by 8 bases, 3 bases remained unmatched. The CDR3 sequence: CASSDSSGGADEQFF. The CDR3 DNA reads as TGTGCCAGCAGTGACTCTAGCGGGGGGGCCGATGAGCAGTTCTTC.

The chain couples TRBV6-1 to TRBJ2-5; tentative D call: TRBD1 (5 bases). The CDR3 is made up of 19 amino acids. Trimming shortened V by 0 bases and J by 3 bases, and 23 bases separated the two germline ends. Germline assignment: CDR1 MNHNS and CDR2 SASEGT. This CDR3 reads CASSEALGQGGVNKETQYF. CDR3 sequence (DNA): TGTGCCAGCAGTGAAGCACTCGGGCAGGGTGGTGTAAATAAAGAGACCCAGTACTTC.

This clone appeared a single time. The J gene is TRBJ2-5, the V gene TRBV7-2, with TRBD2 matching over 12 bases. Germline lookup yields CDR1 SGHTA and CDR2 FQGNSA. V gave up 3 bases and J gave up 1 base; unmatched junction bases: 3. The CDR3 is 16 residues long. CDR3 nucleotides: TGTGCCAGCAGCTTGGGGACTAGCGGGTTCCAAGAGACCCAGTACTTC. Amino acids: CASSLGTSGFQETQYF.

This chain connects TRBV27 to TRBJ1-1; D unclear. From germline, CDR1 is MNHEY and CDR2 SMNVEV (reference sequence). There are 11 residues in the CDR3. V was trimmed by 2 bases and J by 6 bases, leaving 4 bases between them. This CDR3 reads CASSLGPEAFF. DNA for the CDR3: TGTGCCAGCAGTTTAGGGCCTGAAGCTTTCTTT.

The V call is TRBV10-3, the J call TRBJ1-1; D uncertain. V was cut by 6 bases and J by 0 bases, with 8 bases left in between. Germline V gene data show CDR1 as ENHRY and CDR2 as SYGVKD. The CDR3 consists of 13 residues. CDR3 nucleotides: TGTGCCATCAGACAGAGTATGAACACTGAAGCTTTCTTT. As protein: CAIRQSMNTEAFF.

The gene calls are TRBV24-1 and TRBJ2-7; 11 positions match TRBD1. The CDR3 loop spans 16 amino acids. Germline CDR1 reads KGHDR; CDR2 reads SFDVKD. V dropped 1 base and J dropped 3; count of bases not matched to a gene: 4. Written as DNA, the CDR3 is TGTGCCACCAGTGATTTAGGGACAGGGGGTGTCTACGAGCAGTACTTC. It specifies CATSDLGTGGVYEQYF.

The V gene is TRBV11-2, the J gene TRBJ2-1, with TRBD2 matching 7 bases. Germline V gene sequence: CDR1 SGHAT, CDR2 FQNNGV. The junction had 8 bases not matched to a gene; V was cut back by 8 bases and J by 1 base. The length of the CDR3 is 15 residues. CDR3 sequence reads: CASFPLGGSYNEQFF. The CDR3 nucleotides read TGTGCCAGCTTCCCCCTGGGAGGGTCCTACAATGAGCAGTTCTTC.

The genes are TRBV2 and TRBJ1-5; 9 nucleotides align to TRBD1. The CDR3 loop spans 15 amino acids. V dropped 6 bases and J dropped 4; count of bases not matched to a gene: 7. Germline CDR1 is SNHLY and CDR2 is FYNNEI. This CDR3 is CASRTDRGSNQPQHF. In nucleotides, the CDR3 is TGTGCCAGCAGAACGGACAGGGGAAGTAATCAGCCCCAGCATTTT.

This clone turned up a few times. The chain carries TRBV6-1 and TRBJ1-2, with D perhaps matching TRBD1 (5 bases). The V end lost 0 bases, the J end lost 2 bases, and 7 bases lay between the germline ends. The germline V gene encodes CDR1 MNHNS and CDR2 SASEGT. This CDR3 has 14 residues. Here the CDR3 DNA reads TGTGCCAGCAGTGAAGCAGGGGCCAACTATGGCTACACCTTC. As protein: CASSEAGANYGYTF.

CDR3 amino acids: CASSEGGVTSYEQYF. DNA of the CDR3: TGTGCCAGCAGTGAAGGGGGGGTTACTTCCTACGAGCAGTACTTC. The V call is TRBV2, the J call TRBJ2-7; TRBD2 is a possible D gene (6 bases). This CDR3 contains 15 residues. Deletions cut 1 base from V and 1 base from J, with 11 bases between. Germline V lookup: CDR1 SNHLY, CDR2 FYNNEI.